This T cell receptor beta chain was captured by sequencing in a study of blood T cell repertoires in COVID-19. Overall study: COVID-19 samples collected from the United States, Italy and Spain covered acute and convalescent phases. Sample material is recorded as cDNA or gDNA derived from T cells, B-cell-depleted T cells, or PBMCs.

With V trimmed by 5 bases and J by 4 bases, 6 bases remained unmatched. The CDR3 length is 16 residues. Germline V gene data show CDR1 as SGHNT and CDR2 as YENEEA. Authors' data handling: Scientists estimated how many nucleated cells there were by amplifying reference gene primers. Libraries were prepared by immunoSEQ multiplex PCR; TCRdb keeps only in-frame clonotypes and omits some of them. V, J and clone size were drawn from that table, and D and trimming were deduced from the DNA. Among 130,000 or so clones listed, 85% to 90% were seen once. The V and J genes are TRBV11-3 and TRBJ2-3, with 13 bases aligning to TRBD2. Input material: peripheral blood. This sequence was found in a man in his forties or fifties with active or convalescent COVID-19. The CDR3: CASSLGLAGEADTQYF. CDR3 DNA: TGTGCCAGCAGCCTCGGACTAGCGGGAGAAGCAGATACGCAGTATTTT.